The entry that follows covers one T cell receptor beta chain sequence. The CDR3 is 15 amino acids. Trimming took 5 bases from V and 3 from J, leaving 16 bases between them. CDR1 and CDR2 from the germline V gene are LNHDA and SQIVND (reference sequence). This record belongs to a study of sequential checkpoint blockade in melanoma. Turning to the study itself: Patients were randomized 1:1 to nivolumab-then-ipilimumab or ipilimumab-then-nivolumab first-line. DNA from 95 or so pretreatment tumor samples underwent TCRβ immunosequencing.

Repertoires were generated with immunoSEQ multiplex PCR, while TCRdb's copy carries only in-frame clones and drops some. The sample lists around 9,200 clones; roughly 24% were seen once. The treatment was: randomized to nivolumab then ipilimumab (arm A) or the reverse (arm B). The sequences come from tumor tissue (inferred from file names), collected from a patient given nivolumab and ipilimumab in sequence. This TCR derives from a human donor with melanoma. The chain carries TRBV19 and TRBJ2-5; D is possibly TRBD2 (5 bases). The CDR3 coding sequence is TGTGCCAGTAGTTCGTTCAGTTCCGGGGAAGAGACCCAGTACTTC. This sequence encodes CASSSFSSGEETQYF.